This TCR beta chain was observed in a study of blood T cell repertoires in COVID-19. For the study at large: Sample material is recorded as cDNA or gDNA derived from T cells, B-cell-depleted T cells, or PBMCs.

CDR3 length: 15 amino acids. V lost 4 bases to trimming and J lost 6 bases; unmatched junction nucleotides: 10. Germline-derived CDR1 and CDR2 are SEHNR and FQNEAQ (reference sequence). Generated by immunoSEQ multiplex PCR, the TCRdb table keeps only in-frame clones and is missing some. The repertoire holds some 330,000 clones, with more than 85% as singletons. The study recruited people aged roughly 18 to 100 years across roughly 25 US areas. Cohort placement rested on clinical history that participants reported themselves. The chain couples TRBV7-9 to TRBJ1-2; 8 nucleotides align to TRBD1. Sequenced: PBMCs or T cells enriched from blood (not recorded which). This TCR was recovered from a woman aged 25 to 39 who had recovered from COVID-19. CDR3 sequence: CASSSQGGFPDGYTF. The CDR3 DNA reads TGTGCCAGCAGCTCACAGGGGGGGTTCCCTGATGGCTACACCTTC.